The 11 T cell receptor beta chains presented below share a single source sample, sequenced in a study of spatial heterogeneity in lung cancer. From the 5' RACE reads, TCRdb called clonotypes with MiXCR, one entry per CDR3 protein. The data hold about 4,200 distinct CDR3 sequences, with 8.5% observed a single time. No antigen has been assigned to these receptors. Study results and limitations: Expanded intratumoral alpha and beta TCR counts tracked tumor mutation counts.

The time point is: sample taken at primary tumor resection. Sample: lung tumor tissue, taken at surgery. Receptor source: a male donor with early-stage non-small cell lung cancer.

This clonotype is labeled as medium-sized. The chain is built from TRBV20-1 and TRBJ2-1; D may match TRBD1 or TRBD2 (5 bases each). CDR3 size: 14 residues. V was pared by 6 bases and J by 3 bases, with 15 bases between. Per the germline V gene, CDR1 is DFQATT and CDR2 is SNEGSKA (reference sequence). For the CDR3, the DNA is TGCAGTGCGGAGACGGGGCAGGGCTACAATGAGCAGTTCTTC. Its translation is CSAETGQGYNEQFF.

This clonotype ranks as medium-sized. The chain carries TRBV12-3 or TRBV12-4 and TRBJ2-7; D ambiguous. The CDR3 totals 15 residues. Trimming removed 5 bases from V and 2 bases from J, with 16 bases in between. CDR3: CASSPGTPGTYEQYF. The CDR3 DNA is TGTGCCAGCAGTCCAGGCACGCCTGGGACCTACGAGCAGTACTTC.

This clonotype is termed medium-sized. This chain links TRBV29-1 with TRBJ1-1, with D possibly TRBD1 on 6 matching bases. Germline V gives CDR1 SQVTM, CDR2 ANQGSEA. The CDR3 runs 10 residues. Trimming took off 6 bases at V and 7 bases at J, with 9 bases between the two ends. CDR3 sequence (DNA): TGCAGCGTAGAGACAGGTGAAGCTTTCTTT. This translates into CSVETGEAFF. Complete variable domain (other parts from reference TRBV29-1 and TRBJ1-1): SAVISQKPSRDICQRGTSLTIQCQVDSQVTMMFWYRQQPGQSLTLIATANQGSEATYESGFVIDKFPISRPNLTFSTLTVSNMSPEDSSIYLCSVETGEAFFGQGTRLTVV.

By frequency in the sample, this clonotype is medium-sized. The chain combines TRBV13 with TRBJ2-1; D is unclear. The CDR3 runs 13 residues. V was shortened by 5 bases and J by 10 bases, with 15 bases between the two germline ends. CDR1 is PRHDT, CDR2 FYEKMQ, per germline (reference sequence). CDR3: CASSHRGTPEQFF. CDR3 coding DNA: TGTGCCAGCAGCCACCGAGGCACGCCGGAGCAGTTCTTC.

CDR3 protein: CASSQDQTGFYGYTF. For the CDR3, the DNA is TGTGCCAGCAGCCAGGATCAGACAGGGTTCTATGGCTACACCTTC. J is TRBJ1-2 and V is TRBV3-1; 7 bases are shared with TRBD1. V lost 3 bases to trimming and J lost 4 bases; unmatched junction nucleotides: 8. In germline, CDR1 is LGHDT, CDR2 YNNKEL (reference sequence). CDR3 length: 15 amino acids.

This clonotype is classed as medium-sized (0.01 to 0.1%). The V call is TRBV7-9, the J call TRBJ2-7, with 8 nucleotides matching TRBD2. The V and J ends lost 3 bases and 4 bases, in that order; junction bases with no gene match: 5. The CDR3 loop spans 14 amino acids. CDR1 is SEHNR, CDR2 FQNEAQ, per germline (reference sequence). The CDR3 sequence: CASSFSGNQYEQYF. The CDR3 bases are TGTGCCAGCAGCTTTAGCGGGAACCAATACGAGCAGTACTTC.

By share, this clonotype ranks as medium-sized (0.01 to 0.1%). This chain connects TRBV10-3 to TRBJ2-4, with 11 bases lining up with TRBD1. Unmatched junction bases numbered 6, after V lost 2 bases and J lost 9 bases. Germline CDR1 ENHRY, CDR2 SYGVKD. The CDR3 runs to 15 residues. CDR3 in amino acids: CAISERTGGISIQYF. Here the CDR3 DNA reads TGTGCCATCAGTGAGAGGACAGGGGGCATTTCCATTCAGTACTTC.

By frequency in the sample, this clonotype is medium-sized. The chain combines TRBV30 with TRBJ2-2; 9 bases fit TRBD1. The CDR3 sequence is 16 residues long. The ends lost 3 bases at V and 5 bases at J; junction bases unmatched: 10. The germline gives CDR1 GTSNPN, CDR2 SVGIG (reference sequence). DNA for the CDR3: TGTGCCTGGAGCGGAGACGGGACAGGGTTAACCGGGGAGCTGTTTTTT. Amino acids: CAWSGDGTGLTGELFF.

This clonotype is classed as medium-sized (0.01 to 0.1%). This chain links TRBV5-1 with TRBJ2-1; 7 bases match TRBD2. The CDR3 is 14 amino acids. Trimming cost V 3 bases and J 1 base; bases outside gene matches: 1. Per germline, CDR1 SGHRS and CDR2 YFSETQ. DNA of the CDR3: TGCGCCAGCAGCTCAGCGGGATCCTACAATGAGCAGTTCTTC. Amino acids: CASSSAGSYNEQFF.

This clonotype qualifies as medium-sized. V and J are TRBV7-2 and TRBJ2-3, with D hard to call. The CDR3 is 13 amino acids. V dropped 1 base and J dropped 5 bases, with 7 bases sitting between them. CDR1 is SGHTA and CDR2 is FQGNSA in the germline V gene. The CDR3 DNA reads TGTGCCAGCAGCTTAGAATTACGAGATACGCAGTATTTT. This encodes CASSLELRDTQYF.

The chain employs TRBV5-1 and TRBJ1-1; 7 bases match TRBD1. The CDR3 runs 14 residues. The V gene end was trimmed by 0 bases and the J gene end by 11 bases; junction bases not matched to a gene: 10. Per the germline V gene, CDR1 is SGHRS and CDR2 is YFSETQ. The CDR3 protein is CASSLASGGKRAFF. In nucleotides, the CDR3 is TGCGCCAGCAGCTTGGCCTCAGGGGGAAAGAGGGCTTTCTTT.